A single sample is the source of the 11 T cell receptor beta chains below, sequenced in a study of T cells in localized non-small cell lung cancer. TCRdb's table, derived via immunoSEQ multiplex PCR, lists solely in-frame clones and lacks some. The sample lists 40,000 to 60,000 clones, about four fifths occurring once. This specimen was peripheral blood mononuclear cells, taken before any cancer treatment. The receptors come from a man aged 40 to 69 with stage III lung adenocarcinoma.

The chain links TRBV5-4 to TRBJ2-5; possible D gene TRBD1, 6 bases. The CDR3 runs to 14 residues. The ends were cut back, 2 bases at V and 1 base at J, with 9 bases in the middle. The V gene's germline CDR1 is SGHNT and CDR2 YYREEE (reference sequence). In nucleotides, the CDR3 is TGTGCCAGCAGCTTTTCCAGGGGCCAAGAGACCCAGTACTTC. This codes for CASSFSRGQETQYF.

In regard to this clone: Relative to the germline gene, one junction end is altered; a read error may explain this. This chain uses TRBV6-4 with TRBJ2-6; D remains ambiguous. The germline CDR1 and CDR2 sequences are MRHNA and SNTAGT. The CDR3 has 16 amino acids. The chain's CDR3 is CASSYSEDSGANVLTF. CDR3 nucleotide sequence: TGTGCCAGCAGTTACTCTGAGGACTCTGGGGCCAACGTCCTGACTTTC.

The chain couples TRBV9 to TRBJ1-6, with 8 bases lining up with TRBD1. Germline V gene sequence: CDR1 SGDLS, CDR2 YYNGEE. The CDR3 consists of 14 residues. V lost 3 bases and J lost 10; bases outside the gene matches: 6. Here the CDR3 DNA reads TGTGCCAGCAGCGGACAGGGGTATGGATCACCCCTCCACTTT. Residues: CASSGQGYGSPLHF.

The chain links TRBV28 to TRBJ1-5; D is ambiguous. The germline V gene encodes CDR1 MDHEN and CDR2 SYDVKM. The CDR3 totals 16 residues. V dropped 5 bases and J dropped 1 base, with 15 bases sitting between them. CDR3 sequence reads: CASSPQVSSSNQPQHF. CDR3 bases: TGTGCCAGCAGTCCCCAGGTCTCCTCAAGCAATCAGCCCCAGCATTTT.

The chain uses TRBV4-2 and TRBJ2-5, with D perhaps matching TRBD2 (7 bases). The CDR3 length is 14 residues. V dropped 8 bases and J dropped 5 bases, with 18 bases sitting between them. Germline CDR1 and CDR2: LGHNA and YNFKEQ. The CDR3: CASGTEGGAETQYF. The CDR3 region has the DNA TGTGCCAGCGGAACCGAAGGGGGGGCGGAGACCCAGTACTTC.

The V gene is TRBV9, the J gene TRBJ1-4; D is undetermined. The CDR3 loop spans 14 amino acids. The ends were cut back, 0 bases at V and 5 bases at J, with 8 bases in the middle. Germline CDR1 SGDLS, CDR2 YYNGEE. CDR3 protein: CASSVDAPNEKLFF. The CDR3 nucleotides read TGTGCCAGCAGCGTAGATGCCCCCAATGAAAAACTGTTTTTT.

This clone was seen a few times. The chain couples TRBV29-1 to TRBJ2-7; no clear D gene. Germline CDR1 SQVTM, CDR2 ANQGSEA. The V and J ends lost 7 bases and 2 bases respectively, with 12 bases between them. The CDR3 consists of 12 residues. CDR3 residues: CSGASNTYEQYF. Written as DNA, the CDR3 is TGCAGCGGTGCCAGCAACACCTACGAGCAGTACTTC.

This clone ranks as medium-sized. V gene TRBV10-2 combines with J gene TRBJ1-5; no definite D call. The CDR3 extends over 12 amino acids. Trimming stripped 8 bases from V and 5 bases from J, with 10 bases between. CDR1 WSHSY and CDR2 SAAADI come from the germline V gene. CDR3 sequence reads: CASGHSYQPQHF. The CDR3 DNA sequence: TGCGCCAGCGGGCACAGCTATCAGCCCCAGCATTTT.

This clone was picked up a small number of times. The gene calls are TRBV5-8 and TRBJ1-2, with 7 bases fitting TRBD1. Germline CDR1 is SGHTS and CDR2 is YDEGEE. The junction had 12 bases not matched to a gene; V was cut back by 0 bases and J by 4 bases. This CDR3 has 17 amino acids. Here the CDR3 DNA reads TGTGCCAGCAGCTTGGCTGGTACAGGGGCGCTCGGCTATGGCTACACCTTC. It encodes CASSLAGTGALGYGYTF. Full variable domain (outside the CDR3, taken from reference TRBV5-8 and TRBJ1-2): EAGVTQSPTHLIKTRGQQATLRCSPISGHTSVYWYQQALGLGLQFLLWYDEGEERNRGNFPPRFSGRQFPNYSSELNVNALELEDSALYLCASSLAGTGALGYGYTFGSGTRLTVV.

This chain joins TRBV11-2 and TRBJ2-3; tentative D call: TRBD2 (5 bases). Germline loops: CDR1 SGHAT, CDR2 FQNNGV. The CDR3 covers 16 residues. Trimming left V 5 bases short and J 2 bases short, with 17 bases between. This CDR3 is CASSLHQAALTDTQYF. The CDR3 nucleotides read TGTGCCAGCAGCCTACACCAAGCGGCCCTCACAGATACGCAGTATTTT.

This clone was counted once. This CDR3 reads CASSPGLAGIGELFF. Here the CDR3 DNA reads TGTGCCAGCAGTCCCGGACTAGCGGGGATCGGGGAGCTGTTTTTT. The chain is built from TRBV27 and TRBJ2-2; TRBD2 agrees at 12 bases. V trimming: 5 bases; J trimming: 7 bases; junction bases outside the gene matches: 5. The CDR3 has 15 amino acids. Germline loops: CDR1 MNHEY, CDR2 SMNVEV (reference sequence).